The 6 T cell receptor beta chains below all came from one sample that was sequenced in a study of post-analysis software for immune sequencing data. Prepared libraries of TCR beta cDNA carried unique molecular identifiers. In TCRdb, the PCR reads were re-called with MiXCR into one record per CDR3 protein. The sample gives about 770,000 distinct CDR3 sequences, under 60% of which show up once; approximately 5% is in the top ten. Study findings and constraints: The study found TRBV5-6, TRBV5-1 and TRBV20-1 among a few TRBV segments more frequent in patients than controls.

These receptors have no known antigen. The sample was blood. These receptors all come from a girl between 5 and 17 years old with multiple sclerosis.

The chain employs TRBV13 and TRBJ2-7, with TRBD1 identical over 9 bases. V lost 6 bases and J lost 6; bases outside the gene matches: 3. Germline V gene sequence: CDR1 PRHDT, CDR2 FYEKMQ (reference sequence). CDR3 length: 12 residues. CDR3 protein: CASRHRGREQYF. The CDR3 DNA reads TGTGCCAGCAGACACAGGGGGCGCGAGCAGTACTTC.

CDR3 amino acids: CSAREAGSRAQHF. The CDR3, as DNA: TGCAGTGCTAGAGAGGCGGGGTCTAGGGCCCAGCATTTT. This chain uses TRBV20-1 with TRBJ1-5; no firm D call. The length of the CDR3 is 13 residues. Trimming took 0 bases from V and 11 from J, leaving 14 bases between them. Germline V lookup: CDR1 DFQATT, CDR2 SNEGSKA (reference sequence).

This clonotype was counted between two and nine times. The chain is built from TRBV6-2 or TRBV6-3 and TRBJ2-1, with 7 bases fitting TRBD2. The CDR3 runs 17 residues. Germline V lookup: CDR1 MNHEY, CDR2 SVGEGT. After removal of 6 bases from V and 1 base from J, the junction contained 12 bases not matched to a gene. The CDR3 reads CASSPLGLADSYNEQFF. The CDR3 region has the DNA TGTGCCAGCAGCCCATTGGGGCTAGCGGATTCCTACAATGAGCAGTTCTTC.

CDR3 amino acids: CASSQEWTGGETYEQYF. The CDR3 DNA is TGCGCCAGCAGCCAAGAATGGACGGGGGGCGAAACTTACGAGCAGTACTTC. This chain connects TRBV4-1 to TRBJ2-7; possible D gene TRBD2, 7 bases. The CDR3 sequence is 17 residues long. V lost 0 bases and J lost 4, with 19 bases in between. Germline-derived CDR1 and CDR2 are MGHRA and YSYEKL.

Notes on this clonotype: The junction departs from germline at one end; a sequencing error may be responsible. The CDR3 DNA follows: TGCACCAGCAGCTGGAAAGCGGGAGTTGAAGAGACCCAGTACTTC. Its translation: CTSSWKAGVEETQYF. The chain combines TRBV5-1 with TRBJ2-5; 8 bases line up with TRBD2. The germline CDR1 and CDR2 sequences are SGHRS and YFSETQ. This CDR3 is built from 15 residues.

This clonotype occurred a few times. The chain couples TRBV19 to TRBJ1-2; TRBD1 is a possible D gene (6 bases). The CDR3 covers 15 residues. CDR1 and CDR2 from the germline V gene are LNHDA and SQIVND (reference sequence). Trimming cost V 4 bases and J 2 bases, with 14 bases left between them. The CDR3 sequence: CASSTGQRANYGYTF. CDR3 in DNA: TGTGCCAGTAGTACGGGACAACGAGCCAACTATGGCTACACCTTC.